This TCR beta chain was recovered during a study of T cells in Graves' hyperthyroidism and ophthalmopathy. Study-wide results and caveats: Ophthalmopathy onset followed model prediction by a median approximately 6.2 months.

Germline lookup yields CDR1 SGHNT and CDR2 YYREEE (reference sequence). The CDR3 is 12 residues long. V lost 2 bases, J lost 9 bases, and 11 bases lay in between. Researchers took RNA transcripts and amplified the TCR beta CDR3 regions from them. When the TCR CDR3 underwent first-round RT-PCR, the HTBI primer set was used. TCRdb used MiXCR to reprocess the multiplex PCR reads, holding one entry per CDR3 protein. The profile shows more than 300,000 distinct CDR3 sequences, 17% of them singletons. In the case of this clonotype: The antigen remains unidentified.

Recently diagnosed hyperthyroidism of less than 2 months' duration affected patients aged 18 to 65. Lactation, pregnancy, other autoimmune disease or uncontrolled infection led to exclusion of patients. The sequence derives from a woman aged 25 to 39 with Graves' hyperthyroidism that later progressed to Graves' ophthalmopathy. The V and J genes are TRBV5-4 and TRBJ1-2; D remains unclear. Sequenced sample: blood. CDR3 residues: CASSFEGASYTF. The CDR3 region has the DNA TGTGCCAGCAGCTTCGAGGGTGCCAGCTACACCTTC.